Each of the 21 T cell receptor beta chains below was sequenced from the same sample in a study of blood T cell repertoires in COVID-19. Using immunoSEQ multiplex PCR, the repertoire was profiled, and TCRdb retains in-frame clones only, with some absent. The data show about 150,000 clones, approximately 90% seen once. The sample consisted of peripheral blood. The receptors shown here come from a woman aged 45-59 years with acute or convalescent COVID-19.

The V call is TRBV30, the J call TRBJ1-1; no firm D call. Germline CDR1 reads GTSNPN; CDR2 reads SVGIG (reference sequence). This CDR3 contains 13 residues. Trimming cost V 0 bases and J 4 bases, with 9 bases left between them. This CDR3 is CAWSVAGFTEAFF. DNA of the CDR3: TGTGCCTGGAGTGTAGCGGGTTTCACTGAAGCTTTCTTT.

The chain combines TRBV29-1 with TRBJ1-1; D gene uncertain. The CDR3 contains 11 residues. Trimming pared 7 bases from V and 0 bases from J, leaving 6 bases between. CDR1 and CDR2 (germline): SQVTM, ANQGSEA. The CDR3 nucleotides are TGCAGCGCCTTCCTGAACACTGAAGCTTTCTTT. The encoded protein is CSAFLNTEAFF.

V gene TRBV5-5 combines with J gene TRBJ1-2; D is unresolved. CDR1 SGHKS and CDR2 YYEKEE come from the germline V gene (reference sequence). This CDR3 is 13 amino acids long. V lost 4 bases to trimming and J lost 1 base, with 8 bases between them. The CDR3 DNA reads as TGTGCCAGCAGCCCCGACTTTAACTATGGCTACACCTTC. Residues: CASSPDFNYGYTF.

The chain recombines TRBV5-1 with TRBJ2-1, with 12 bases that match TRBD2. Germline V gives CDR1 SGHRS, CDR2 YFSETQ. This CDR3 is 15 amino acids long. The V segment lost 4 bases and the J segment 12 bases; nucleotides outside the gene matches: 11. The CDR3 is CASSQMIQTSGGQFF. The CDR3 DNA follows: TGCGCCAGCAGCCAAATGATACAGACTAGCGGGGGGCAGTTCTTC. The full variable domain, completed using reference TRBV5-1 and TRBJ2-1, is KAGVTQTPRYLIKTRGQQVTLSCSPISGHRSVSWYQQTPGQGLQFLFEYFSETQRNKGNFPGRFSGRQFSNSRSEMNVSTLELGDSALYLCASSQMIQTSGGQFFGPGTRLTVL.

The chain carries TRBV7-2 and TRBJ2-2, with TRBD2 matching over 9 bases. V lost 3 bases to trimming and J lost 7 bases; unmatched junction nucleotides: 9. Germline CDR1 and CDR2: SGHTA and FQGNSA. The CDR3 loop spans 16 amino acids. This chain's CDR3 is CASSLGVAGEVGELFF. The CDR3 coding sequence is TGTGCCAGCAGCTTGGGGGTAGCGGGAGAGGTCGGGGAGCTGTTTTTT.

The rearrangement links TRBV28 to TRBJ1-4; a weak D match, TRBD1 (6 bases). Trimming removed 3 bases from V and 7 bases from J, with 21 bases in between. The CDR3 is 17 residues long. The V gene's germline CDR1 is MDHEN and CDR2 SYDVKM. The CDR3 loop reads CASSLGAGSPESEKLFF. In nucleotides, the CDR3 is TGTGCCAGCAGTTTGGGGGCAGGGAGTCCGGAATCTGAAAAACTGTTTTTT.

V gene TRBV2 combines with J gene TRBJ1-2, with a tentative D call TRBD1 (6 bases). Trimming shortened V by 8 bases and J by 0 bases, and 7 bases separated the two germline ends. The CDR3 has 12 amino acids. In germline, CDR1 is SNHLY, CDR2 FYNNEI. CDR3 nucleotides: TGTGCCAGCCAGGGGTCTAACTATGGCTACACCTTC. As protein: CASQGSNYGYTF.

The rearrangement joins TRBV19 to TRBJ1-5, with D unresolved. Germline loops: CDR1 LNHDA, CDR2 SQIVND (reference sequence). Trimming pared 1 base from V and 4 bases from J, leaving 8 bases between. The CDR3 sequence is 14 residues long. CDR3 in amino acids: CASSIVVRNQPQHF. The CDR3, as DNA: TGTGCCAGTAGTATAGTGGTTCGGAATCAGCCCCAGCATTTT. Full variable domain (outside the CDR3, taken from reference TRBV19 and TRBJ1-5): DGGITQSPKYLFRKEGQNVTLSCEQNLNHDAMYWYRQDPGQGLRLIYYSQIVNDFQKGDIAEGYSVSREKKESFPLTVTSAQKNPTAFYLCASSIVVRNQPQHFGDGTRLSIL.

This sequence joins TRBV27 and TRBJ2-3; no clear D gene. Trimming took off 6 bases at V and 2 bases at J, with 6 bases between the two ends. Germline CDR1 reads MNHEY; CDR2 reads SMNVEV (reference sequence). This CDR3 is 12 amino acids long. The CDR3 bases are TGTGCCAGCAGACAGTACACAGATACGCAGTATTTT. Translated: CASRQYTDTQYF.

The rearrangement links TRBV11-3 to TRBJ2-1; TRBD2 agrees at 14 bases. Germline V CDR1 and CDR2: SGHNT, YENEEA. The CDR3 covers 16 residues. V trimming: 4 bases; J trimming: 6 bases; junction bases outside the gene matches: 5. In DNA form, the CDR3 reads TGTGCCAGCAGCTGGACCGGGACTAGCGGGAGCAATGAGCAGTTCTTC. It specifies CASSWTGTSGSNEQFF.

V usage is TRBV7-2 and J usage is TRBJ2-7; D may be TRBD2 (5 bases). This CDR3 contains 14 residues. The germline V and J ends were trimmed by 2 bases and 6 bases, with 14 bases remaining between them. The germline V gene has CDR1 SGHTA and CDR2 FQGNSA. The DNA for the CDR3 is TGTGCCAGCAGCTTAAATTTCCGGGAATCCGAGCAGTACTTC. Encoded protein: CASSLNFRESEQYF.

This clone was counted a single time. V is TRBV30 and J is TRBJ2-3; no definite D call. This CDR3 region has 12 residues. V was shortened by 2 bases and J by 6 bases, with 9 bases between the two germline ends. Germline V lookup: CDR1 GTSNPN, CDR2 SVGIG (reference sequence). The CDR3 nucleotides are TGTGCCTGGAGTATAGTGTCGGATACGCAGTATTTT. Protein: CAWSIVSDTQYF.

This clone was detected only a few times. The chain recombines TRBV29-1 with TRBJ2-3, with 9 bases fitting TRBD2. Per germline, CDR1 SQVTM and CDR2 ANQGSEA. CDR3 size: 14 residues. V was clipped by 4 bases and J by 4 bases; unmatched bases: 6. This chain's CDR3 is CSVALAGTPDTQYF. The CDR3 DNA reads as TGCAGCGTTGCTCTAGCGGGGACCCCAGATACGCAGTATTTT.

The chain recombines TRBV5-1 with TRBJ2-7, with 11 bases that match TRBD2. This CDR3 contains 20 residues. The V and J ends lost 0 bases and 2 bases, in that order; junction bases with no gene match: 16. Germline V gene sequence: CDR1 SGHRS, CDR2 YFSETQ. The CDR3 here is CASSLAFGNRLAGRTYEQYF. Written as DNA, the CDR3 is TGCGCCAGCAGCTTGGCCTTTGGAAACAGACTAGCGGGGAGAACCTACGAGCAGTACTTC.

The V gene is TRBV12-5, the J gene TRBJ2-2; tentative D call: TRBD1 (5 bases). Germline lookup yields CDR1 LGHNT and CDR2 FRNRAP. Trimming took 3 bases from V and 1 from J, leaving 6 bases between them. This CDR3 is 14 amino acids long. The CDR3 spells CASGLRGNTGELFF. The CDR3 DNA follows: TGTGCTAGTGGTTTAAGGGGGAACACCGGGGAGCTGTTTTTT. Based on the CDR3 plus reference TRBV12-5 and TRBJ2-2, the full variable domain is DARVTQTPRHKVTEMGQEVTMRCQPILGHNTVFWYRQTMMQGLELLAYFRNRAPLDDSGMPKDRFSAEMPDATLATLKIQPSEPRDSAVYFCASGLRGNTGELFFGEGSRLTVL.

This chain links TRBV5-1 with TRBJ1-1; D is perhaps TRBD1 (6 bases). V dropped 1 base and J dropped 0 bases, with 10 bases sitting between them. CDR3 length: 15 amino acids. In germline, CDR1 is SGHRS, CDR2 YFSETQ. The CDR3 here is CASSLSGQMNTEAFF. The DNA for the CDR3 is TGCGCCAGCAGCTTGTCAGGACAGATGAACACTGAAGCTTTCTTT. The full variable domain, its missing parts supplied by reference TRBV5-1 and TRBJ1-1, is KAGVTQTPRYLIKTRGQQVTLSCSPISGHRSVSWYQQTPGQGLQFLFEYFSETQRNKGNFPGRFSGRQFSNSRSEMNVSTLELGDSALYLCASSLSGQMNTEAFFGQGTRLTVV.

This clone was seen once. The rearrangement uses TRBV2 and TRBJ1-1; tentative D call: TRBD1 (5 bases). CDR3 length: 13 residues. V gave up 5 bases and J gave up 2 bases, with 9 bases separating them. Germline V CDR1 and CDR2: SNHLY, FYNNEI. The CDR3: CASSPDTNTEAFF. CDR3 nucleotides: TGTGCCAGCAGTCCGGACACTAACACTGAAGCTTTCTTT.

This clone appeared many times. This chain joins TRBV24-1 and TRBJ1-1; D might be TRBD1 (6 bases). This CDR3 has 13 amino acids. The V gene lost 2 bases and the J gene lost 11 bases, with 14 bases spanning the gap. Germline lookup yields CDR1 KGHDR and CDR2 SFDVKD. The CDR3 protein is CATSDSITGLAFF. The CDR3 nucleotides read TGTGCCACCAGTGATTCTATAACAGGGTTGGCTTTCTTT.

The V gene is TRBV9, the J gene TRBJ1-1, with D possibly TRBD1 on 5 matching bases. CDR1 SGDLS and CDR2 YYNGEE come from the germline V gene. The CDR3 extends over 14 amino acids. V was trimmed by 3 bases and J by 11 bases, leaving 20 bases between them. The CDR3 is CASSADGVGEDAFF. CDR3 DNA: TGTGCCAGCAGCGCCGACGGTGTGGGGGAGGACGCTTTCTTT.

This clone came up once. V is TRBV29-1 and J is TRBJ2-3; D might be TRBD2 (5 bases). This CDR3 region has 15 residues. The V end lost 5 bases, the J end lost 4 bases, and 19 bases lay between the germline ends. Germline CDR1 reads SQVTM; CDR2 reads ANQGSEA. The CDR3 nucleotides are TGCAGCGTTAAAGGTATAGCGCCTTACCCAGATACGCAGTATTTT. Translating it yields CSVKGIAPYPDTQYF.

This clone was detected only once. The V call is TRBV7-9, the J call TRBJ1-2; the D gene is possibly TRBD1 (6 bases). The CDR3 sequence is 15 residues long. The V end lost 1 base, the J end lost 6 bases, and 15 bases lay between the germline ends. CDR1 is SEHNR and CDR2 is FQNEAQ in the germline V gene (reference sequence). CDR3 residues: CASSLVARGSDGYTF. CDR3 DNA: TGTGCCAGCAGCTTAGTGGCCAGGGGAAGTGATGGCTACACCTTC. Using reference TRBV7-9 and TRBJ1-2 for the parts outside the CDR3, the full variable domain is DTGVSQNPRHKITKRGQNVTFRCDPISEHNRLYWYRQTLGQGPEFLTYFQNEAQLEKSRLLSDRFSAERPKGSFSTLEIQRTEQGDSAMYLCASSLVARGSDGYTFGSGTRLTVV.